This T cell receptor (beta chain) was profiled in a study of blood T cell repertoires in COVID-19. The table came from immunoSEQ multiplex PCR; TCRdb's copy has only in-frame clones and leaves some out. In the table there are around 100,000 clones, roughly nine tenths of which are singletons. Germline assignment: CDR1 SEHNR and CDR2 FQNEAQ (reference sequence). After removal of 5 bases from V and 4 bases from J, the junction contained 6 bases not matched to a gene. The CDR3 spans 14 residues. Sequencing input: peripheral blood. The TCR sequence derives from an elderly woman with acute or convalescent COVID-19. The chain couples TRBV7-9 to TRBJ1-2, with TRBD1 identical over 8 bases. This CDR3 is CASSGQGSVYGYTF. The CDR3 nucleotides are TGTGCCAGCAGCGGACAGGGAAGCGTCTATGGCTACACCTTC.